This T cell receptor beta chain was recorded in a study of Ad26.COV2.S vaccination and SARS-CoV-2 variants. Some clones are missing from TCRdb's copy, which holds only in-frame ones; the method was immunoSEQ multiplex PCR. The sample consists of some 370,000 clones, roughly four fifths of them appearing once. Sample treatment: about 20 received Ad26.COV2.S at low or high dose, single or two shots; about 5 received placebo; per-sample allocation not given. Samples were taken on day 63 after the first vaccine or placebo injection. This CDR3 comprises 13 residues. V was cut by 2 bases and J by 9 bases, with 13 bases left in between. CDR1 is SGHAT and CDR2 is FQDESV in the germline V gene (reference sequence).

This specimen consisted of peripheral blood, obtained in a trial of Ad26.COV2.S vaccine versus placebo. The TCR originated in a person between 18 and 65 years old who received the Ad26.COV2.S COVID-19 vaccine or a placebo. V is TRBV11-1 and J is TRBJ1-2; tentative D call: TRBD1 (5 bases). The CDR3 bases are TGTGCCAGCAGCTTAACACAGGACATAAGCTACACCTTC. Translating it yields CASSLTQDISYTF.